The clone carrying this T cell receptor (beta chain) has a count of ten or more. The germline V gene encodes CDR1 SGHRS and CDR2 YFSETQ. Deletions cut 1 base from V and 8 bases from J, with 16 bases between. This CDR3 has 16 residues. A J-beta primer mix and a sample-barcoded 5' primer were used in a second PCR of roughly 6 to 12 cycles. TCRdb reanalysed the 5' RACE reads using MiXCR and keeps one entry per CDR3 protein. The sample has some 900,000 distinct CDR3 sequences, about 48% seen once. The entry originates in a study of blood T cells in healthy people across ages. The V and J genes are TRBV5-1 and TRBJ1-6; D gene uncertain. This TCR derives from a man younger than 40 in good health. Material: blood. The CDR3 protein is CASSLFAGRADSPLHF. CDR3 coding DNA: TGCGCCAGCAGCTTGTTCGCCGGACGGGCGGATTCACCCCTCCACTTT.